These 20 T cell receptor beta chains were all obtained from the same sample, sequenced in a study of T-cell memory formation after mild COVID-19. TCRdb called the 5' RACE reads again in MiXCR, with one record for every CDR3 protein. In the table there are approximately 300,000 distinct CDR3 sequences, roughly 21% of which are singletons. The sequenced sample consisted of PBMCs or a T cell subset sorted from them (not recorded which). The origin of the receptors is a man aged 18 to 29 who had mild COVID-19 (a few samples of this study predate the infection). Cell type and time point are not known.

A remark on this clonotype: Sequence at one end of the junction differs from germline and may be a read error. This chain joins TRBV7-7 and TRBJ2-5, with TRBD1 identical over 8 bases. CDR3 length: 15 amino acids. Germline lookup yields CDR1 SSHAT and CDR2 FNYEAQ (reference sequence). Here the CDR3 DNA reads TGTGCTAGCAGCCTAGGACAGGGTATGCGGGAGACCCAGTACTTC. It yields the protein CASSLGQGMRETQYF.

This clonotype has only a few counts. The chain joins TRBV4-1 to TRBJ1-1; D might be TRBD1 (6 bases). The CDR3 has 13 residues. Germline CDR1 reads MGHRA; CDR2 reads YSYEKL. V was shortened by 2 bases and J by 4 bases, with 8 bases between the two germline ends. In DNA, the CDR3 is TGCGCCAGCAGCCAAACGGGGGCCACTGAAGCTTTCTTT. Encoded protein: CASSQTGATEAFF.

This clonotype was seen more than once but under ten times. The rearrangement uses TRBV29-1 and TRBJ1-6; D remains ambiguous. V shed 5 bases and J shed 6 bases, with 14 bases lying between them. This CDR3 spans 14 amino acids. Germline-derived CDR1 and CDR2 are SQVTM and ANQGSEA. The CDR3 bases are TGCAGCGTTAAGGGTTCCACTCCTAATTCACCCCTCCACTTT. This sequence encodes CSVKGSTPNSPLHF.

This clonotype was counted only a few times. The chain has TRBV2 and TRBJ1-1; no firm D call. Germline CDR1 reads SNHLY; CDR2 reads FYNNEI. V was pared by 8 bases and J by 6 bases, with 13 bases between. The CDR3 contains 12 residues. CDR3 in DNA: TGTGCCAGCGCTTTGGGTCCTGCTGAAGCTTTCTTT. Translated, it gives CASALGPAEAFF.

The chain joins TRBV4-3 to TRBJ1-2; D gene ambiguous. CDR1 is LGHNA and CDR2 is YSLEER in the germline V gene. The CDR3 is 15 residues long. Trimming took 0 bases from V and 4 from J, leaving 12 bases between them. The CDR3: CASSQENTAPYGYTF. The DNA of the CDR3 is TGCGCCAGCAGCCAAGAAAATACAGCACCCTATGGCTACACCTTC.

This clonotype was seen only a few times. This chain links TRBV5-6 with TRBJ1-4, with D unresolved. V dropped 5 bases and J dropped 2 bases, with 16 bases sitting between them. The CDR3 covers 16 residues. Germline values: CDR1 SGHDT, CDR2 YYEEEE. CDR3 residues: CASSPDGPHTNEKLFF. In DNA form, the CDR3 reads TGTGCCAGCAGTCCGGACGGCCCACATACTAATGAAAAACTGTTTTTT.

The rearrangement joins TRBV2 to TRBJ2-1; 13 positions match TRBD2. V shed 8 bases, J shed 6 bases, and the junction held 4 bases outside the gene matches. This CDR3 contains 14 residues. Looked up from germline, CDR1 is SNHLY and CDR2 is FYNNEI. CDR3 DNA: TGTGCCAGCGGGGGACTAGCGGGGCTCAATGAGCAGTTCTTC. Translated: CASGGLAGLNEQFF. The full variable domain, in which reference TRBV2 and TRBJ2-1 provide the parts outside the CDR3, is EPEVTQTPSHQVTQMGQEVILRCVPISNHLYFYWYRQILGQKVEFLVSFYNNEISEKSEIFDDQFSVERPDGSNFTLKIRSTKLEDSAMYFCASGGLAGLNEQFFGPGTRLTVL.

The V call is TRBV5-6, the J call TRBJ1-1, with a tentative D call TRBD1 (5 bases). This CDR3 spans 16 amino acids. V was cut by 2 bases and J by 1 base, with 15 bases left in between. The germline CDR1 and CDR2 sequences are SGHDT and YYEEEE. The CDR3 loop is CASSFGGVNANTEAFF. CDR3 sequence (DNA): TGTGCCAGCAGCTTTGGGGGAGTAAACGCGAACACTGAAGCTTTCTTT.

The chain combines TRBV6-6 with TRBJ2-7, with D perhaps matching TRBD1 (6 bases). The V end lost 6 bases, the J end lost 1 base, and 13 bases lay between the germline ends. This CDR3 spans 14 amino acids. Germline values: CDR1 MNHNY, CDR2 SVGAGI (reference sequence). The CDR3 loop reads CASRGLGGSYEQYV. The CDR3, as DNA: TGTGCCAGCAGGGGGTTAGGGGGTTCCTACGAGCAGTACGTC.

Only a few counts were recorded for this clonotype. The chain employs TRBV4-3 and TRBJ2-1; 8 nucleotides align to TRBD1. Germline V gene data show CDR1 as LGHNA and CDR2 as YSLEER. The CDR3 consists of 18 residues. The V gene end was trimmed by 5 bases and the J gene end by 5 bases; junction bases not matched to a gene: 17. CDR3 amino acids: CASSISRSTGVRNNEQFF. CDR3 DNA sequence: TGCGCCAGCAGCATAAGCCGCTCGACAGGGGTGAGGAACAATGAGCAGTTCTTC.

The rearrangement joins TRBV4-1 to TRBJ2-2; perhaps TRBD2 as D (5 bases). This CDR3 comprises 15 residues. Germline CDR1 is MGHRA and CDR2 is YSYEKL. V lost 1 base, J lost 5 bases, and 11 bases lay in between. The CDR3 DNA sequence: TGCGCCAGCAGCCAAGCTCGGACTCTTACCGGGGAGCTGTTTTTT. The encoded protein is CASSQARTLTGELFF.

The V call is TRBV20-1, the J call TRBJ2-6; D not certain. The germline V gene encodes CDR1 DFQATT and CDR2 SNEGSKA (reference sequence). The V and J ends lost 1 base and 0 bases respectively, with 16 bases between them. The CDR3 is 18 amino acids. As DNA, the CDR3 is TGCAGTGCTAGAGGACGCGACCGGGCTAACTCTGGGGCCAACGTCCTGACTTTC. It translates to CSARGRDRANSGANVLTF.

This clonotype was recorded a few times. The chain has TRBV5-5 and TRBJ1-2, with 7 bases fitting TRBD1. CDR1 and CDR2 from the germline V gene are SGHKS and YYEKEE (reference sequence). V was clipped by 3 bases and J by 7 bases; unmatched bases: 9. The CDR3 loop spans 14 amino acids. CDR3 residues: CASSYGTAWTGYTF. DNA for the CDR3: TGTGCCAGCAGCTACGGGACAGCCTGGACTGGCTACACCTTC.

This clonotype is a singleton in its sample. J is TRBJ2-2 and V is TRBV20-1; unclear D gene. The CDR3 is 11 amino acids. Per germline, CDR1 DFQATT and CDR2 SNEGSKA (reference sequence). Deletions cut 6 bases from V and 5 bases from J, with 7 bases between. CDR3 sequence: CSAANTGELFF. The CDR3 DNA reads TGCAGTGCCGCAAATACCGGGGAGCTGTTTTTT.

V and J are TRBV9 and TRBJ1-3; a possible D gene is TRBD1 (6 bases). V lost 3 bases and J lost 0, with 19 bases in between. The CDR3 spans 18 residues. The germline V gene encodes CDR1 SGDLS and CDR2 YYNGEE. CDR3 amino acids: CASSETLGGGFSGNTIYF. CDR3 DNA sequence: TGTGCCAGCAGCGAGACCCTAGGGGGTGGCTTCTCTGGAAACACCATATATTTT.

The CDR3 protein is CSARVTTGAGNTIYF. The CDR3 DNA reads TGCAGTGCTAGGGTTACCACAGGGGCTGGAAACACCATATATTTT. This chain links TRBV20-1 with TRBJ1-3; 7 bases line up with TRBD1. The CDR3 has 15 residues. The V segment lost 3 bases and the J segment 2 bases; nucleotides outside the gene matches: 7. Looked up from germline, CDR1 is DFQATT and CDR2 is SNEGSKA (reference sequence).

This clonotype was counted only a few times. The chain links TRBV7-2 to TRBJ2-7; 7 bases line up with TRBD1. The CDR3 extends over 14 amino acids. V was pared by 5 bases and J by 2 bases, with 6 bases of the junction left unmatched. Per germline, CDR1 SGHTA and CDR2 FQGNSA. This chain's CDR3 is CASSPSTGPYEQYF. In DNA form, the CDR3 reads TGTGCCAGCAGCCCCTCGACAGGGCCCTACGAGCAGTACTTC.

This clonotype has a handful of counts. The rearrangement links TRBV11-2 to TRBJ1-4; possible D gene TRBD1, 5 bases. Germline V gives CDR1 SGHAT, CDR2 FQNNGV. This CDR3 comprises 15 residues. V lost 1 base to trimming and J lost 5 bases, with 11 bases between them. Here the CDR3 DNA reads TGTGCCAGCAGCTTAGTATGGGGGAGGAATGAAAAACTGTTTTTT. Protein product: CASSLVWGRNEKLFF.

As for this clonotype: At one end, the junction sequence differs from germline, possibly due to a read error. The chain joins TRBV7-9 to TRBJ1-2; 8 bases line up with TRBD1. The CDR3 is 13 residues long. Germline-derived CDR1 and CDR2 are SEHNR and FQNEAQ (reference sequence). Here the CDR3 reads CAGSDRDRLGYTF. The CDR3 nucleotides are TGTGCCGGCAGCGATCGGGACAGGCTCGGCTACACCTTC.

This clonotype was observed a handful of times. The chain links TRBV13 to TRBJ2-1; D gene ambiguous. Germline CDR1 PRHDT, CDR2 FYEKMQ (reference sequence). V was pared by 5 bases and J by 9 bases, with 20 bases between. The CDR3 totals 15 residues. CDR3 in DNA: TGTGCCAGCAGCGAGGCCCTAGTTGTGGATAGTGAGCAGTTCTTC. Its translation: CASSEALVVDSEQFF.